This TCR beta chain appears in the sequencing data of a study of blood T cell repertoires in COVID-19. Study-wide background: PBMCs, B-cell-depleted T cells, or T cells provided the cDNA or gDNA that made up the material.

The repertoire was sequenced with immunoSEQ multiplex PCR; TCRdb's copy has only in-frame clones and lacks some. The table has around 99,000 clones, around 89% seen once. Trimming took 8 bases from V and 5 from J; bases not matched to a gene: 11. The CDR3 contains 15 residues. Germline CDR1 reads MDHEN; CDR2 reads SYDVKM. The sample was peripheral blood. The J gene is TRBJ2-3, the V gene TRBV28, with TRBD1 identical over 9 bases. The source is a human donor in a cohort sampled during active COVID-19. CDR3 amino acids: CASFPQTGGGDTQYF. CDR3 DNA sequence: TGTGCCAGCTTTCCCCAGACAGGGGGAGGAGATACGCAGTATTTT.